Here is one TCR beta chain with its context. J lost 3 bases, V lost 4 bases, and 5 bases had no gene match. The CDR3 totals 14 residues. Germline V CDR1 and CDR2: LGHNA, YNFKEQ. These data originate in a study of blood T cell repertoires in COVID-19. The assay was immunoSEQ multiplex PCR, and TCRdb's table has in-frame clones only and misses some. The repertoire holds 200,000 to 250,000 clones, with approximately 90% as singletons. Material: peripheral blood. The chain uses TRBV4-2 and TRBJ2-7; 8 nucleotides align to TRBD1. The TCR originated in a man between 60 and 75 years old with COVID-19, enrolled during active disease. DNA for the CDR3: TGTGCCAGCAGCCCCGGACAGGGAAACTACGAGCAGTACTTC. The encoded protein is CASSPGQGNYEQYF.